This T cell receptor beta chain was recorded in a study of cytomegalovirus exposure and HLA in healthy donors. Study-level information: Roughly 180 million T cells yielded approximately 100 million unique TCR beta sequences, as an earlier analysis found. Under 90% of roughly 400 genotyped donors fell in the Caucasian-associated ancestry cluster.

It was with 60 Vbeta and 13 Jbeta primers that the PCR ran. Data came from immunoSEQ multiplex PCR; TCRdb stores just in-frame clones and leaves some out. The repertoire holds 130,000 or so clones, with around 80% as singletons. Concerning this clone: Its antigen is not identified.

Study-wide results and caveats: Earlier results showed most TCR beta V segments being productive about 87% or about 30% of the time. HLA alleles were associated with some 16,000 TCR beta sequences in a later analysis at 0.05 false discovery rate.

The sequence derives from a woman in her thirties or forties in good health and CMV-seronegative. The sequenced material came from PBMCs.

The DNA for the CDR3 is TGTGCCAGCAGCTTAGAGCCCTTCGACTACGAGCAGTACTTC. Its protein product is CASSLEPFDYEQYF. The chain joins TRBV7-2 to TRBJ2-7; no firm D call. Trimming took 1 base from V and 3 from J, leaving 10 bases between them. The CDR3 runs 14 residues. Germline V gene lookup returns CDR1 SGHTA and CDR2 FQGNSA.